This TCR beta chain originates from a study of technical replicates of blood from four donors. The repertoire was sequenced with immunoSEQ multiplex PCR; TCRdb's copy has only in-frame clones and lacks some. The table lists about 54,000 clones, 90% to 95% of them singletons. This clone was seen only once. The germline V and J ends were trimmed by 0 bases and 11 bases, with 13 bases remaining between them. The CDR3 is made up of 13 amino acids. Per germline, CDR1 SGHRS and CDR2 YFSETQ. The sample consisted of T cells isolated from PBMCs. The chain recombines TRBV5-1 with TRBJ2-3; D gene unclear. This receptor was taken from a human donor in good health. CDR3 in amino acids: CASSLDASRKQYF. The CDR3 DNA reads as TGCGCCAGCAGCTTGGATGCCAGTCGAAAGCAGTATTTT. The full variable domain, in which reference TRBV5-1 and TRBJ2-3 provide the parts outside the CDR3, is KAGVTQTPRYLIKTRGQQVTLSCSPISGHRSVSWYQQTPGQGLQFLFEYFSETQRNKGNFPGRFSGRQFSNSRSEMNVSTLELGDSALYLCASSLDASRKQYFGPGTRLTVL.